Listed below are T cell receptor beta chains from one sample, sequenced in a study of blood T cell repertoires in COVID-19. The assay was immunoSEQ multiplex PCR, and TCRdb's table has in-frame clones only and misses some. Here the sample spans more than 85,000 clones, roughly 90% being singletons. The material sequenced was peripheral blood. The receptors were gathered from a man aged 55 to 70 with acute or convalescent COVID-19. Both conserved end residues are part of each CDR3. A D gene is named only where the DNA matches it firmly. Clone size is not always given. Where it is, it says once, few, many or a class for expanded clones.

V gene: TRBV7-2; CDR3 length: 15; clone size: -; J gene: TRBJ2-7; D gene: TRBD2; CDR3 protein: CASSLGSSGAYEQYF; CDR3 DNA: TGTGCCAGCAGCTTAGGATCCAGCGGGGCCTACGAGCAGTACTTC
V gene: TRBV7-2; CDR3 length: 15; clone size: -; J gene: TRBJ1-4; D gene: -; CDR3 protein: CASSPDSETNEKLFF; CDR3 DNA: TGTGCCAGCAGCCCGGACAGTGAAACTAATGAAAAACTGTTTTTT
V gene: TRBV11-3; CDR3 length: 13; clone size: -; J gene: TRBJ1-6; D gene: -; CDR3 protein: CASSSPYNSPLHF; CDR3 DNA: TGTGCCAGCAGCTCTCCGTATAATTCACCCCTCCACTTT
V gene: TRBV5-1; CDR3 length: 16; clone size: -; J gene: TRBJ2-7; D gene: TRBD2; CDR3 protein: CASSLARASGRGEQYF; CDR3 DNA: TGCGCCAGCAGCTTGGCAAGGGCTAGCGGGAGAGGTGAGCAGTACTTC
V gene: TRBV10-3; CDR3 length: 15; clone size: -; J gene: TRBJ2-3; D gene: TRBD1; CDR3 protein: CAISESRGWTDTQYF; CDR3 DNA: TGTGCCATCAGTGAATCCAGGGGGTGGACAGATACGCAGTATTTT
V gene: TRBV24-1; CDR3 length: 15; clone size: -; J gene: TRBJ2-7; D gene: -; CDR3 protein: CATSDDSGGIYEQYF; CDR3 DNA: TGTGCCACCAGTGATGATTCTGGCGGAATCTACGAGCAGTACTTC
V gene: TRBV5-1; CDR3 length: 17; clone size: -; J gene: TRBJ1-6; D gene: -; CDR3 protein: CASSLEARASHNSPLHF; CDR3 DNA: TGCGCCAGCAGCCTGGAGGCCAGGGCTTCTCATAATTCACCCCTCCACTTT
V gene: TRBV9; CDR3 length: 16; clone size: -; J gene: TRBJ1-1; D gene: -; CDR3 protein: CASSPYRDFGYTEAFF; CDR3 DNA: TGTGCCAGCAGCCCCTACAGGGATTTTGGGTACACTGAAGCTTTCTTT
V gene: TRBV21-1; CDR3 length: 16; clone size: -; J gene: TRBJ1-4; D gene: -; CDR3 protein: CASSNKQGGKFEKLFF; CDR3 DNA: TGTGCCAGCAGCAATAAACAGGGGGGGAAATTTGAAAAACTGTTTTTT
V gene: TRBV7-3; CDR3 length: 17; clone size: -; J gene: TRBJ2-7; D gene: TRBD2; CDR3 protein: CASSLRAGGDTSYEQYF; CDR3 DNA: TGTGCCAGCAGCTTAAGAGCGGGAGGGGATACCTCCTACGAGCAGTACTTC
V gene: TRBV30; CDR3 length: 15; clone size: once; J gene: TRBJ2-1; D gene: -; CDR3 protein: CAWGMGGLSHNEQFF; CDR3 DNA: TGTGCCTGGGGGATGGGAGGACTCTCACACAATGAGCAGTTCTTC
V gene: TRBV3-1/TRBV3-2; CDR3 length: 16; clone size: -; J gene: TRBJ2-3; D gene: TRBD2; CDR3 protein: CASSRGLAGVTDTQYF; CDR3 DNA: TGTGCCAGCAGCCGTGGACTAGCGGGAGTTACAGATACGCAGTATTTT
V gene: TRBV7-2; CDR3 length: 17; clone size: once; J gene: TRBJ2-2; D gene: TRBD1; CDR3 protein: CASSLVPGQGIAGELFF; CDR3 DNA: TGTGCCAGCAGCCTAGTGCCGGGACAGGGAATAGCGGGGGAGCTGTTTTTT
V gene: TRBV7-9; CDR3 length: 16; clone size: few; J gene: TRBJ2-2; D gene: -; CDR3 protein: CASSLGQTMNTGELFF; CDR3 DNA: TGTGCCAGCAGCTTAGGGCAGACAATGAACACCGGGGAGCTGTTTTTT
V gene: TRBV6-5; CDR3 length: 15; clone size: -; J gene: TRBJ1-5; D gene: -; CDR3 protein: CASDLAGLNNQPQHF; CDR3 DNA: TGTGCCAGCGATCTGGCAGGGCTAAATAATCAGCCCCAGCATTTT
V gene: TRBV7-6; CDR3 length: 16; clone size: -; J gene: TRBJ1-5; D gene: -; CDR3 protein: CASSLGVSGVGQPQHF; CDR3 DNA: TGTGCCAGCAGCTTAGGGGTATCGGGGGTTGGCCAGCCCCAGCATTTT
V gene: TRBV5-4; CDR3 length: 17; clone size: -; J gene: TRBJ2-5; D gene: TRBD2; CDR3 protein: CASSFAAGGGSQETQYF; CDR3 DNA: TGTGCCAGCAGCTTTGCAGCGGGAGGGGGAAGCCAAGAGACCCAGTACTTC
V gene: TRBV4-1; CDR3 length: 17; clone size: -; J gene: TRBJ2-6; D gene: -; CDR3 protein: CASSHHNRESGANVLTF; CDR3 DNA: TGCGCCAGCAGCCACCATAACAGGGAATCTGGGGCCAACGTCCTGACTTTC
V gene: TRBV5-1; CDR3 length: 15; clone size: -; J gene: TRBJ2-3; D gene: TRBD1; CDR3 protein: CASSPRQGTTDTQYF; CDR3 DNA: TGCGCCAGCAGCCCTCGACAGGGAACCACAGATACGCAGTATTTT
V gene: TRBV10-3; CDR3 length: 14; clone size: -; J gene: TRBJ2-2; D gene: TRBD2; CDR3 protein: CATAGTSVTGELFF; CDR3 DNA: TGTGCCACCGCCGGGACTAGCGTCACCGGGGAGCTGTTTTTT
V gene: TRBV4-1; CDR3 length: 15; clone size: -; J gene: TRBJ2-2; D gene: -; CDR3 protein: CASRNRPARTGELFF; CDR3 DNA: TGCGCCAGCAGAAACAGGCCCGCGAGGACCGGGGAGCTGTTTTTT
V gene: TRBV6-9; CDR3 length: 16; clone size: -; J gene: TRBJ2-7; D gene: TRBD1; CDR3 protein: CASSYVGQGAKHEQYF; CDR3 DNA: TGTGCCAGCAGTTATGTCGGACAGGGGGCGAAGCACGAGCAGTACTTC
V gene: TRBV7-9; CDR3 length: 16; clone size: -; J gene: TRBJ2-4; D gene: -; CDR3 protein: CASSLPRSLAKNIQYF; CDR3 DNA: TGTGCCAGCAGCTTACCCAGGTCTTTAGCCAAAAACATTCAGTACTTC
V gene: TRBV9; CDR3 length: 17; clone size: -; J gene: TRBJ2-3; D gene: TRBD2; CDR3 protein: CASSVVRREGVTDTQYF; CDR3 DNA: TGTGCCAGCAGCGTAGTGAGGCGGGAGGGAGTCACAGATACGCAGTATTTT
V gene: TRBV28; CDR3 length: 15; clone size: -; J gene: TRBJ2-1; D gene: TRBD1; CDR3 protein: CASSLTTGRNNEQFF; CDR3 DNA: TGTGCCAGCAGTTTAACGACAGGGCGGAACAATGAGCAGTTCTTC
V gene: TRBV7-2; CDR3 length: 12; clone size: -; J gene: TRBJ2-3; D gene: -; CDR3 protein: CASSLASDTQYF; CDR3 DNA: TGTGCCAGCAGCTTAGCCTCAGATACGCAGTATTTT
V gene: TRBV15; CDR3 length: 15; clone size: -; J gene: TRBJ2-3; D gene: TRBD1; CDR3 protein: CATSPSQGAGDTQYF; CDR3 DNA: TGTGCCACCAGCCCAAGCCAGGGGGCGGGAGATACGCAGTATTTT
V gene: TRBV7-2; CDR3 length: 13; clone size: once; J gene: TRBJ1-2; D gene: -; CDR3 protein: CASSPRGPYGYTF; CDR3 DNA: TGTGCCAGCAGTCCCAGGGGCCCGTATGGCTACACCTTC
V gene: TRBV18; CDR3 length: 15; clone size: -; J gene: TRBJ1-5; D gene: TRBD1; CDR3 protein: CASSPEQGGNQPQHF; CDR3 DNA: TGTGCCAGCTCACCGGAACAGGGGGGCAATCAGCCCCAGCATTTT
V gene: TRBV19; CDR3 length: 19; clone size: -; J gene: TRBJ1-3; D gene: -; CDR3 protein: CASSIDIRAGVGSGNTIYF; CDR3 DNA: TGTGCCAGTAGTATAGATATAAGAGCAGGGGTCGGCTCTGGAAACACCATATATTTT
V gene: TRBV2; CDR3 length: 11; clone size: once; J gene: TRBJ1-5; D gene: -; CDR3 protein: CASSETGNQHF; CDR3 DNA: TGTGCCAGCAGCGAAACAGGCAATCAGCATTTT
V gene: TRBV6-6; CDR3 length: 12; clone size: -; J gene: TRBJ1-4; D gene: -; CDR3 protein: CASSYEGEKLFF; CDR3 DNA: TGTGCCAGCAGTTACGAGGGTGAAAAACTGTTTTTT
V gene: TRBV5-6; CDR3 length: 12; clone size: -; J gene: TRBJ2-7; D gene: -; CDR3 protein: CASNRVPYEQYF; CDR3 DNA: TGTGCCAGCAACAGAGTCCCCTACGAGCAGTACTTC
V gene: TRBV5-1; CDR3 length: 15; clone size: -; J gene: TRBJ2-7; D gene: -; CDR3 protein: CASSALQGKGYEQYF; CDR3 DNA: TGCGCCAGCAGCGCACTCCAGGGGAAGGGCTACGAGCAGTACTTC
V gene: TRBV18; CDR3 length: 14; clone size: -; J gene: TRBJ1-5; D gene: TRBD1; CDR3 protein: CASSPDRENQPQHF; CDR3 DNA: TGTGCCAGCTCACCCGACAGGGAGAATCAGCCCCAGCATTTT
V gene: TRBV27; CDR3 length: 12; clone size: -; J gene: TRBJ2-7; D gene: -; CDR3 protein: CASSLRRGEQYF; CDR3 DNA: TGTGCCAGCAGTTTACGCCGGGGCGAGCAGTACTTC
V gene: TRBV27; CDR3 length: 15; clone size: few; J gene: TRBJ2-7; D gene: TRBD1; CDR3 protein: CASRALMDRGYEQYF; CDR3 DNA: TGTGCCAGCAGGGCCTTGATGGACAGGGGCTACGAGCAGTACTTC
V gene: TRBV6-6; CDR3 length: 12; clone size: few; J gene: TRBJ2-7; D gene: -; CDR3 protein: CASRQGSYEQYF; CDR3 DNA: TGTGCCAGCAGACAGGGTTCCTACGAGCAGTACTTC
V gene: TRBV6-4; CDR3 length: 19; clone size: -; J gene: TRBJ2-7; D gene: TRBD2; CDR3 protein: CASSDPRMIKREDSYEQYF; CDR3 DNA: TGTGCCAGCAGTGACCCCCGAATGATTAAGCGGGAGGACTCCTACGAGCAGTACTTC
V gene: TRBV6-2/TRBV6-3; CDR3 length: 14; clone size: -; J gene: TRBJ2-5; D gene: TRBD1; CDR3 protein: CASSSTGTEETQYF; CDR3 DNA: TGTGCCAGCAGCTCCACCGGGACAGAAGAGACCCAGTACTTC
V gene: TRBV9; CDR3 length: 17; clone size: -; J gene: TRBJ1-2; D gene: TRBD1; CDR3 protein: CASSPKDRVTWSYGYTF; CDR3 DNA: TGTGCCAGCAGCCCTAAAGACAGGGTCACTTGGTCCTATGGCTACACCTTC
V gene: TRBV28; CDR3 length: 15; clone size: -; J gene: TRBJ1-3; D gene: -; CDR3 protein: CASTTPGGAGNTIYF; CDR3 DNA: TGTGCCAGCACCACCCCCGGGGGGGCTGGAAACACCATATATTTT
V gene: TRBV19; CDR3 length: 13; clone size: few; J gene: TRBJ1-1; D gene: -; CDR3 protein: CASSPPGSTEAFF; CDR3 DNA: TGTGCCAGTAGTCCCCCTGGGAGTACTGAAGCTTTCTTT
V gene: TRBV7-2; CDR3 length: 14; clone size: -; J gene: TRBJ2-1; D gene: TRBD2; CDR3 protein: CASSLGLVSNEQFF; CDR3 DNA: TGTGCCAGCAGCTTGGGACTAGTCAGTAATGAGCAGTTCTTC